The present T cell receptor beta chain was sequenced within a study of regulatory T cells in long-lasting Graves disease. The authors built TCR beta libraries using iRepertoire HTBI primers and Arm-PCR of CDR3 regions. TCRdb called the multiplex PCR reads again in MiXCR, with one record for every CDR3 protein. Seen here are over 500,000 distinct CDR3 sequences, roughly 15% observed once, and the top ten hold under 20%. The time point: newly diagnosed GD, antithyroid drugs for less than 3 months. The TCR library used RNA extracted from PBMCs. V gave up 1 base and J gave up 7 bases, with 17 bases separating them. CDR1 and CDR2 from the germline V gene are LGHDT and YNNKEL (reference sequence). CDR3 length: 15 amino acids. The sample also formed part of further work on T cells in Graves' hyperthyroidism and ophthalmopathy. That source adds: The authors deemed Graves' hyperthyroidism stable absent ophthalmopathy progression within 18 months. Patients showing uncontrolled infection, other autoimmune disease, pregnancy or lactation were ineligible.

The source material was peripheral blood mononuclear cells (PBMCs), sampled at new diagnosis, from a patient treated with antithyroid drugs. The chain couples TRBV3-1 to TRBJ2-7, with D tentatively TRBD2 (6 bases). The receptor was isolated from a woman aged 25 to 39 with Graves disease. This CDR3 is CASSQVVAGSREQYF. The CDR3 nucleotides read TGTGCCAGCAGCCAAGTGGTGGCGGGGTCTCGGGAGCAGTACTTC.